This is a list of T cell receptor beta chains from one sample in a study of human thymus T cells. Profiling relied on immunoSEQ multiplex PCR, and the TCRdb table lists in-frame clones only, not all of them. The table shows more than 45,000 clones, with about 94% occurring only once. Sample: blood. These receptors all stem from a boy younger than two with a congenital heart defect but otherwise immunologically healthy. CDR3s include the opening cysteine and the closing phenylalanine or tryptophan. D genes are given only for firm matches. Some rows have no size entry. The others give once, few or many, or a class for an expanded clone.

D gene	clone size	V gene	J gene	CDR3 protein	CDR3 DNA
TRBD1	.	TRBV5-1	TRBJ2-5	CASKGGRAQETQYF	TGCGCCTCCAAAGGGGGCAGGGCCCAAGAGACCCAGTACTTC
.	.	TRBV6-1	TRBJ2-7	CASSEQGSPSYEQYF	TGTGCCAGCAGTGAACAGGGATCCCCCTCCTACGAGCAGTACTTC
TRBD2	.	TRBV27	TRBJ2-3	CASSLAGGSDTQYF	TGTGCCAGCAGTTTAGCGGGAGGGTCAGATACGCAGTATTTT
.	once	TRBV10-3	TRBJ1-2	CAISETGVGYTF	TGTGCCATCAGTGAGACGGGGGTTGGCTACACCTTC
.	.	TRBV6-5	TRBJ1-2	CASSYSRERQTYGYTF	TGTGCCAGCAGTTACTCGAGGGAACGACAGACCTATGGCTACACCTTC
TRBD2	once	TRBV19	TRBJ2-7	CASSTGLAAEQYF	TGTGCCAGTAGTACCGGACTAGCGGCTGAGCAGTACTTC
TRBD2	.	TRBV10-3	TRBJ2-3	CAISGAGEDTQYF	TGTGCCATCAGTGGAGCGGGAGAAGATACGCAGTATTTT
TRBD2	.	TRBV4-1	TRBJ2-3	CASSRRADLAGGQYF	TGCGCCAGCAGCCGAAGGGCGGATCTAGCGGGGGGGCAGTATTTT
.	.	TRBV20-1	TRBJ2-3	CSALLTDTQYF	TGCAGTGCTCTACTCACAGATACGCAGTATTTT
.	.	TRBV4-3	TRBJ2-7	CASSQDLRTALGQYF	TGCGCCAGCAGCCAAGATCTTCGGACGGCCTTAGGACAGTACTTC
TRBD1	.	TRBV6-1	TRBJ2-5	CASSGTGLQETQYF	TGTGCCAGCAGTGGGACAGGCCTCCAAGAGACCCAGTACTTC
.	.	TRBV7-2	TRBJ1-2	CASSSRGYPLSNYGYTF	TGTGCCAGCAGCTCAAGAGGATACCCCTTATCTAACTATGGCTACACCTTC
TRBD2	.	TRBV4-2	TRBJ2-3	CASSQESGGINTQYF	TGTGCCAGCAGCCAAGAGAGCGGGGGGATCAATACGCAGTATTTT
.	.	TRBV9	TRBJ1-1	CASSVRVGREGVNTEAFF	TGTGCCAGCAGCGTAAGGGTGGGGAGAGAAGGGGTGAACACTGAAGCTTTCTTT
TRBD2	.	TRBV4-1	TRBJ2-5	CASSLREGQETQYF	TGCGCCAGCAGTCTGCGGGAGGGCCAGGAGACCCAGTACTTC
TRBD1	.	TRBV5-1	TRBJ1-2	CASSLGQGGRNYGYTF	TGCGCCAGCAGCTTGGGACAGGGGGGCCGAAACTATGGCTACACCTTC
TRBD2	.	TRBV10-1	TRBJ2-1	CASSGLAGGYNEQFF	TGCGCCAGCAGCGGACTAGCGGGAGGGTACAATGAGCAGTTCTTC
TRBD1	.	TRBV7-2	TRBJ1-2	CASSLRWDRLYGYTF	TGTGCCAGCAGCTTAAGGTGGGACAGGCTTTATGGCTACACCTTC
.	.	TRBV5-1	TRBJ1-2	CASSLVGAGGYTF	TGCGCCAGCAGCTTGGTAGGGGCGGGAGGCTACACCTTC
TRBD2	.	TRBV14	TRBJ2-1	CASSPSVAGVYNEQFF	TGTGCCAGCAGCCCGTCGGTAGCGGGAGTCTACAATGAGCAGTTCTTC
TRBD1	.	TRBV18	TRBJ1-1	CASSPRDSTNTEAFF	TGTGCCAGCTCACCACGGGACAGCACCAACACTGAAGCTTTCTTT
.	.	TRBV7-9	TRBJ1-3	CASRPHSSSGNTIYF	TGTGCCAGCAGGCCTCACAGCAGCTCTGGAAACACCATATATTTT
.	once	TRBV2	TRBJ2-5	CASTTPYQETQYF	TGTGCCAGCACCACCCCGTACCAAGAGACCCAGTACTTC
.	.	TRBV6-1	TRBJ2-7	CASSEGGYEQYF	TGTGCCAGCAGTGAAGGCGGCTACGAGCAGTACTTC
.	.	TRBV2	TRBJ2-2	CASSESRGLQNTGELFF	TGTGCCAGCAGTGAGTCTAGGGGACTGCAGAACACCGGGGAGCTGTTTTTT
.	.	TRBV19	TRBJ1-2	CASSIKLAGYPYGYTF	TGTGCCAGTAGTATTAAATTGGCAGGGTACCCCTATGGCTACACCTTC
.	few	TRBV21-1	TRBJ1-5	CASRHRDQPQHF	TGTGCCAGCAGGCACAGGGACCAGCCCCAGCATTTT
.	.	TRBV10-1	TRBJ1-1	CASRPNTEAFF	TGCGCCAGCAGACCCAACACTGAAGCTTTCTTT
TRBD1	.	TRBV19	TRBJ1-1	CASSFGQGDTEAFF	TGTGCCAGTAGTTTTGGACAGGGGGACACTGAAGCTTTCTTT
.	.	TRBV15	TRBJ2-7	CATSTGVAESYEQYF	TGTGCCACCAGCACCGGCGTAGCGGAGTCCTACGAGCAGTACTTC
TRBD2	once	TRBV6-4	TRBJ2-1	CASSELAGPNNEQFF	TGTGCCAGCAGTGAACTAGCGGGGCCTAACAATGAGCAGTTCTTC
.	.	TRBV11-2	TRBJ2-5	CASSLAETQYF	TGTGCCAGCAGCCTGGCGGAGACCCAGTACTTC
.	.	TRBV28	TRBJ2-7	CASRVTGRDYEQYF	TGTGCCAGCAGGGTGACAGGGAGGGACTACGAGCAGTACTTC
TRBD2	.	TRBV30	TRBJ2-5	CAWSTRTSGQETQYF	TGTGCCTGGAGTACCCGGACTAGCGGGCAAGAGACCCAGTACTTC
.	once	TRBV5-4	TRBJ1-2	CASSLRGWSYGYTF	TGTGCCAGCAGCTTGAGGGGTTGGAGCTATGGCTACACCTTC
.	.	TRBV1	TRBJ2-7	CTSSRSSGGAYEQYF	TGCACCAGCAGCCGTTCTAGCGGGGGGGCCTACGAGCAGTACTTC
.	once	TRBV4-1	TRBJ2-7	CASSQEGAATYEQYF	TGCGCCAGCAGCCAAGAGGGGGCGGCAACCTACGAGCAGTACTTC
.	.	TRBV25-1	TRBJ2-3	CASSGRFSTDTQYF	TGTGCCAGCAGTGGACGGTTTAGCACAGATACGCAGTATTTT
.	.	TRBV6-5	TRBJ2-7	CASRLSGSPSYEQYF	TGTGCCAGCAGACTCAGCGGGTCCCCCTCCTACGAGCAGTACTTC
TRBD2	.	TRBV5-1	TRBJ2-5	CASSLAGGQETQYF	TGCGCCAGCAGCTTAGCGGGGGGGCAAGAGACCCAGTACTTC
.	.	TRBV10-3	TRBJ1-1	CAISGRGWTEAFF	TGTGCCATCAGTGGCAGGGGATGGACTGAAGCTTTCTTT
TRBD1	.	TRBV15	TRBJ1-4	CATSAIGTGNEKLFF	TGTGCCACCAGCGCCATCGGGACAGGGAATGAAAAACTGTTTTTT
TRBD2	.	TRBV7-2	TRBJ2-3	CASSFLAGDTQYF	TGTGCCAGCAGCTTCCTAGCGGGGGATACGCAGTATTTT
TRBD1	.	TRBV15	TRBJ2-7	CATSRVPGQGPYEQYF	TGTGCCACCAGCAGAGTCCCGGGACAGGGGCCCTACGAGCAGTACTTC
.	.	TRBV5-1	TRBJ1-1	CASSLDQGWDTEAFF	TGCGCCAGCAGCTTGGACCAGGGATGGGACACTGAAGCTTTCTTT